These 21 T cell receptor beta chains were all obtained from the same sample, sequenced in a study of regulatory T cells in long-lasting Graves disease. Noted time point: newly diagnosed GD, antithyroid drugs for less than 3 months. Following extraction of RNA from PBMCs, that RNA was used to make the TCR library. Libraries of TCR beta came from iRepertoire HTBI primers plus Arm-PCR of CDR3 regions. Using its own MiXCR run on the multiplex PCR reads, TCRdb lists one record per CDR3 protein. The sample holds roughly 560,000 distinct CDR3 sequences; around 16% are singletons and the top ten take 20% to 30%. These data were likewise used in another study, on T cells in Graves' hyperthyroidism and ophthalmopathy.

This sample comprised peripheral blood mononuclear cells (PBMCs), obtained at new diagnosis, from a patient treated with antithyroid drugs. Receptor source: a woman aged 40-65 years with Graves disease.

This clonotype was counted at least ten times. The chain recombines TRBV3-1 with TRBJ1-2; D remains ambiguous. V lost 2 bases and J lost 4, with 2 bases in between. Germline V gene sequence: CDR1 LGHDT, CDR2 YNNKEL (reference sequence). The CDR3 totals 11 residues. This chain's CDR3 is CASSQTYGYTF. CDR3 nucleotides: TGTGCCAGCAGCCAAACCTATGGCTACACCTTC.

The V and J genes are TRBV19 and TRBJ1-1; the D is unclear. The germline V gene encodes CDR1 LNHDA and CDR2 SQIVND (reference sequence). V gave up 8 bases and J gave up 5 bases, with 6 bases separating them. The CDR3 is 10 residues long. CDR3 nucleotides: TGTGCCAGTTTTAAGACTGAAGCTTTCTTT. Translated: CASFKTEAFF. The variable domain in full, with the rest retrieved from reference TRBV19 and TRBJ1-1, is DGGITQSPKYLFRKEGQNVTLSCEQNLNHDAMYWYRQDPGQGLRLIYYSQIVNDFQKGDIAEGYSVSREKKESFPLTVTSAQKNPTAFYLCASFKTEAFFGQGTRLTVV.

This clonotype was recorded many times. This chain connects TRBV30 to TRBJ2-7; D possibly corresponds to TRBD1 (6 bases). CDR3 length: 13 residues. CDR1 is GTSNPN, CDR2 SVGIG, per germline (reference sequence). V was clipped by 2 bases and J by 4 bases, with 12 bases between them. CDR3 sequence reads: CAWSQGSLYEQYF. The CDR3 bases are TGTGCCTGGAGTCAGGGGTCCTTGTACGAGCAGTACTTC.

This clonotype was detected ten times or more. The genes are TRBV11-2 and TRBJ2-5, with D possibly called TRBD1 or TRBD2 (5 bases each). V lost 3 bases and J 1 base, leaving 9 bases between the germline ends. Germline loops: CDR1 SGHAT, CDR2 FQNNGV. The CDR3 covers 14 residues. The CDR3, as DNA: TGTGCCAGCAGCTTGCCGGGGCCCCAAGAGACCCAGTACTTC. It encodes CASSLPGPQETQYF.

This clonotype showed up just a few times. V gene TRBV4-2 combines with J gene TRBJ2-3; D is unresolved. Germline V CDR1 and CDR2: LGHNA, YNFKEQ. The V gene lost 4 bases and the J gene lost 5 bases, with 10 bases spanning the gap. The CDR3 covers 13 residues. The CDR3: CASSRQTRDTQYF. CDR3 coding DNA: TGTGCCAGCAGCCGTCAGACTCGAGATACGCAGTATTTT.

The V gene is TRBV7-9, the J gene TRBJ1-5, with D unclear. CDR1 is SEHNR and CDR2 is FQNEAQ in the germline V gene (reference sequence). V shed 5 bases and J shed 11 bases, with 16 bases lying between them. The CDR3 runs to 13 residues. The CDR3 bases are TGTGCCAGCAGCCCCCCCGAGAGGGAGGCCCAGCATTTT. Translating it yields CASSPPEREAQHF.

CDR3 protein: CASSDAGRNEQFF. CDR3 DNA: TGCGCCAGCAGTGATGCGGGGAGAAATGAGCAGTTCTTC. This sequence joins TRBV10-1 and TRBJ2-1, with TRBD2 as a possible D gene (6 bases). Trimming removed 3 bases from V and 7 bases from J, with 10 bases in between. CDR1 and CDR2 from the germline V gene are WNHNN and SYGVQD (reference sequence). The CDR3 runs 13 residues.

In its sample, this clonotype was seen many times. J is TRBJ2-1 and V is TRBV3-1, with 9 bases lining up with TRBD2. This CDR3 has 17 amino acids. The germline CDR1 and CDR2 sequences are LGHDT and YNNKEL (reference sequence). After removal of 0 bases from V and 4 bases from J, the junction contained 7 bases not matched to a gene. In nucleotides, the CDR3 is TGTGCCAGCAGCCAAGATCTTCTAGCGGGGCGATACAATGAGCAGTTCTTC. The encoded protein is CASSQDLLAGRYNEQFF.

A few counts support this clonotype. The chain recombines TRBV9 with TRBJ2-2, with D perhaps TRBD1 or TRBD2 (5 bases each). V was pared by 0 bases and J by 5 bases, with 14 bases between. From germline, CDR1 is SGDLS and CDR2 YYNGEE. CDR3 length: 16 amino acids. The CDR3 here is CASSVDGALGTGELFF. The CDR3 nucleotides are TGTGCCAGCAGCGTAGACGGGGCGCTGGGGACCGGGGAGCTGTTTTTT.

In this sample, this clonotype turned up a few times. A much larger clone lies one base from this, so it may be a read error. The chain recombines TRBV5-1 with TRBJ1-5, with D unclear. CDR1 SGHRS and CDR2 YFSETQ come from the germline V gene. The CDR3 is 17 amino acids. The CDR3 nucleotides are TGCACCAGCAGCTTGTGGGTTCGGCGAGGGAACAATCAGCCCCAGCATTTT. Its protein is CTSSLWVRRGNNQPQHF.

This chain uses TRBV4-1 with TRBJ1-6, with a weak D call TRBD1 (6 bases). The length of the CDR3 is 15 residues. The V and J ends lost 1 base and 10 bases respectively, with 14 bases between them. Germline loops: CDR1 MGHRA, CDR2 YSYEKL. CDR3 region: CASSQGQGMDSPLHF. Here the CDR3 DNA reads TGCGCCAGCAGCCAAGGGCAGGGGATGGACTCACCCCTCCACTTT.

The chain has TRBV2 and TRBJ1-5, with D uncertain. Germline CDR1 is SNHLY and CDR2 is FYNNEI. V lost 1 base and J 6 bases, leaving 10 bases between the germline ends. This CDR3 region has 14 residues. CDR3 in amino acids: CASSEETFSQPQHF. In nucleotides, the CDR3 is TGTGCCAGCAGTGAAGAGACATTCAGTCAGCCCCAGCATTTT.

V gene TRBV15 combines with J gene TRBJ1-6; D is possibly TRBD1 (5 bases). CDR1 is LNHNV and CDR2 is YYDKDF in the germline V gene (reference sequence). V lost 6 bases and J lost 5, with 5 bases in between. The CDR3 consists of 12 residues. CDR3 coding DNA: TGTGCCACCAGACAGGATAATTCACCCCTCCACTTT. Protein product: CATRQDNSPLHF.

This clonotype has a handful of counts. The genes are TRBV20-1 and TRBJ2-1; no reliable D call. This CDR3 contains 16 residues. V was clipped by 0 bases and J by 0 bases, with 12 bases between them. In germline, CDR1 is DFQATT, CDR2 SNEGSKA (reference sequence). The DNA for the CDR3 is TGCAGTGCTAGAGAACTGCAGGCGATCTCCTACAATGAGCAGTTCTTC. It translates to CSARELQAISYNEQFF.

There are many counts of this clonotype. The CDR3: CASSYSTEQYF. The CDR3 DNA sequence: TGTGCCAGCAGCTATTCAACCGAGCAGTACTTC. This rearrangement joins TRBV11-3 to TRBJ2-7; unclear D gene. The length of the CDR3 is 11 residues. Deletions cut 4 bases from V and 6 bases from J, with 7 bases between. Per the germline V gene, CDR1 is SGHNT and CDR2 is YENEEA. The complete variable domain, with remaining parts taken from reference TRBV11-3 and TRBJ2-7, reads EAGVVQSPRYKIIEKKQPVAFWCNPISGHNTLYWYLQNLGQGPELLIRYENEEAVDDSQLPKDRFSAERLKGVDSTLKIQPAELGDSAVYLCASSYSTEQYFGPGTRLTVT.

This clonotype was seen many times. J is TRBJ1-1 and V is TRBV28; 9 bases agree with TRBD1. The ends lost 6 bases at V and 0 bases at J; junction bases unmatched: 5. This CDR3 contains 15 residues. CDR1 and CDR2 from the germline V gene are MDHEN and SYDVKM. CDR3 residues: CASSWGQGMNTEAFF. CDR3 DNA sequence: TGTGCCAGCAGCTGGGGACAGGGAATGAACACTGAAGCTTTCTTT.

This clonotype was detected a few times. V gene TRBV24-1 combines with J gene TRBJ1-6; possibly TRBD1 for D (5 bases). With 1 base removed from V and 1 base from J, the gap between germline ends came to 16 bases. This CDR3 region has 19 residues. Germline CDR1 is KGHDR and CDR2 is SFDVKD. CDR3 region: CATSDFVRVDKSYNSPLHF. The DNA of the CDR3 is TGTGCCACCAGTGATTTTGTTCGTGTGGACAAATCCTATAATTCACCCCTCCACTTT.

Of note for this clonotype: An end of the junction does not agree with germline; a read error may underlie this. The J gene is TRBJ1-1, the V gene TRBV18; the D gene is possibly TRBD1 (6 bases). This CDR3 spans 13 amino acids. The germline CDR1 and CDR2 sequences are KGHSH and LQKENI. CDR3 in DNA: TGTGCCAGCTCACCATCGGGGGACACTGAAGCTTCCTTT. Protein product: CASSPSGDTEASF. Full variable domain (rest looked up from reference TRBV18 and TRBJ1-1): NAGVMQNPRHLVRRRGQEARLRCSPMKGHSHVYWYRQLPEEGLKFMVYLQKENIIDESGMPKERFSAEFPKEGPSILRIQQVVRGDSAAYFCASSPSGDTEASFGQGTRLTVV.

This clonotype appeared many times. V is TRBV6-1 and J is TRBJ2-7; D unresolved. Trimming pared 3 bases from V and 3 bases from J, leaving 3 bases between. CDR3 size: 11 residues. Per the germline V gene, CDR1 is MNHNS and CDR2 is SASEGT. CDR3 sequence (DNA): TGTGCCAGCAGTGATTACTACGAGCAGTACTTC. Its protein is CASSDYYEQYF.

This chain joins TRBV6-2 or TRBV6-3 and TRBJ2-3, with 7 bases matching TRBD1. CDR1 and CDR2 (germline): MNHEY, SVGEGT. The CDR3 consists of 15 residues. V lost 6 bases, J lost 5 bases, and 11 bases stayed unmatched. The CDR3 DNA sequence: TGTGCCAGCAGCCAAGACAGGGTCAGGGGAGATACGCAGTATTTT. Translating gives CASSQDRVRGDTQYF.

This clonotype was detected many times. The V gene is TRBV6-2 or TRBV6-3, the J gene TRBJ1-5; D may be TRBD1 (5 bases). Germline CDR1 is MNHEY and CDR2 is SVGEGT. CDR3 length: 13 amino acids. V was pared by 4 bases and J by 5 bases, with 9 bases between. The CDR3 here is CASSLRDDQPQHF. The CDR3 region has the DNA TGTGCCAGCAGTTTAAGGGACGATCAGCCCCAGCATTTT.